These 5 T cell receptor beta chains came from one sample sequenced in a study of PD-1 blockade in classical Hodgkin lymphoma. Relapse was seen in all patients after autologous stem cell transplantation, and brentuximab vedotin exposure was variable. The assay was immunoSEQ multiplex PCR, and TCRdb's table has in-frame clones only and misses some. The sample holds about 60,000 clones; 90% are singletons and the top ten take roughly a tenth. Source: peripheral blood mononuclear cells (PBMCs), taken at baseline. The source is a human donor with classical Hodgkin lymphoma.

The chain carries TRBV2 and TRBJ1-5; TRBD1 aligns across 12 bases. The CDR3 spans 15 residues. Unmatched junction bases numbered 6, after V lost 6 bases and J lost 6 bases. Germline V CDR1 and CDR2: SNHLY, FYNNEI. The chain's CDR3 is CASSPGQGALQPQHF. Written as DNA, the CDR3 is TGTGCCAGCAGCCCGGGACAGGGGGCGCTTCAGCCCCAGCATTTT.

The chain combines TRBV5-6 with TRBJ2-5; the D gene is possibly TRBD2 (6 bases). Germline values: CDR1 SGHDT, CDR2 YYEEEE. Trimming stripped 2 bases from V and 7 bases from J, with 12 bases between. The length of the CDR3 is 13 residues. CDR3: CASSFPGVVTQYF. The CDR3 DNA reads TGTGCCAGCAGCTTTCCGGGAGTGGTGACCCAGTACTTC.

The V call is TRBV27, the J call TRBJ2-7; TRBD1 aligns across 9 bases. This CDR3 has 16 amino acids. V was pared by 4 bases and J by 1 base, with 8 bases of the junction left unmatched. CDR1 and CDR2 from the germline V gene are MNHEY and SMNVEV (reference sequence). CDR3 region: CASSSHPGTGSYEQYF. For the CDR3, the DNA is TGTGCCAGCAGTTCCCACCCCGGGACAGGGTCCTACGAGCAGTACTTC.

The CDR3 DNA reads as TGTGCCAGCAGTTTCAATGAGCAGTTCTTC. It specifies CASSFNEQFF. The chain is built from TRBV28 and TRBJ2-1, with unresolved D. The CDR3 covers 10 residues. Germline V CDR1 and CDR2: MDHEN, SYDVKM. V was trimmed by 3 bases and J by 6 bases, leaving 0 bases between them.

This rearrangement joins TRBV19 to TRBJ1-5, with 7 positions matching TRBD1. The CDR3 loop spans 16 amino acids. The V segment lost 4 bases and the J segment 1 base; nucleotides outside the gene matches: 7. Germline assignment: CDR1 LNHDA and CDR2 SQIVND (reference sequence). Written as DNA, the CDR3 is TGTGCCAGTAGTAAGACCGCAGGGGGAAGCAATCAGCCCCAGCATTTT. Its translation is CASSKTAGGSNQPQHF.